The text below deals with one T cell receptor beta chain. Its antigen remains unknown. This entry belongs to a study of cytomegalovirus exposure and HLA in healthy donors. Overall study results and limits: CMV antigen specificity of three CMV-associated chains was confirmed in vitro. The study put 160 or so TCR beta chains on its list as cytomegalovirus-associated. Rarity marked most TCR sequences, yet some public TCRs occurred in many donors.

The donors belonged to the roughly 120-subject validation cohort, separate from the roughly 700-subject first cohort. With 0 bases removed from V and 0 bases from J, the gap between germline ends came to 15 bases. The germline V gene has CDR1 MGHRA and CDR2 YSYEKL. The CDR3 runs to 17 residues. TCRdb keeps only in-frame clones here, not all; method: immunoSEQ multiplex PCR. The sample has 200,000 to 300,000 clones, roughly 88% seen once; the top ten hold 3.1%. The sequenced sample was PBMCs. This chain joins TRBV4-1 and TRBJ2-7, with D perhaps TRBD1 (6 bases). The clonotype comes from a young woman in good health and CMV-seronegative. The CDR3 here is CASSQDGRGPSSYEQYF. DNA for the CDR3: TGCGCCAGCAGCCAAGATGGCAGGGGCCCGAGCTCCTACGAGCAGTACTTC.